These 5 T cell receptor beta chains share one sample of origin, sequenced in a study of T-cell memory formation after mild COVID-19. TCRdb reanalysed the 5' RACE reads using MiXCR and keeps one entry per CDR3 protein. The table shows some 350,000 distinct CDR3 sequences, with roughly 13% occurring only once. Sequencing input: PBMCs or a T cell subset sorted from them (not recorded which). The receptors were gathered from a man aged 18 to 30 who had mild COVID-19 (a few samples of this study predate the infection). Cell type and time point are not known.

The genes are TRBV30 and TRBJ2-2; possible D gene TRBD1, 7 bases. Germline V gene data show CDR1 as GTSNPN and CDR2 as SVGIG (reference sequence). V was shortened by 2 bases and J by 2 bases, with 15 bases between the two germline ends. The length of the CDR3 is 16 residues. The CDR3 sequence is CAWSPPGGGNTGELFF. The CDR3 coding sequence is TGTGCCTGGAGTCCTCCCGGAGGGGGCAACACCGGGGAGCTGTTTTTT.

The CDR3 DNA follows: TGCGCCAGCAGCCCGAAGGGCAGGGGCCCTGAAGCTTTCTTT. Protein sequence: CASSPKGRGPEAFF. The chain employs TRBV4-3 and TRBJ1-1, with a possible D match to TRBD1 (6 bases). Trimming left V 4 bases short and J 6 bases short, with 15 bases between. The germline CDR1 and CDR2 sequences are LGHNA and YSLEER. The CDR3 consists of 14 residues.

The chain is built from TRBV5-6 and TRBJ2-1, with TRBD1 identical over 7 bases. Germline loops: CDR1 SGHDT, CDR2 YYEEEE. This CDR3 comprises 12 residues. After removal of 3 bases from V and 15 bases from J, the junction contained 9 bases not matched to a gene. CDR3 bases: TGTGCCAGCAGCTCGTACAGGGGTCAGGGGTTCTTC. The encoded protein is CASSSYRGQGFF.

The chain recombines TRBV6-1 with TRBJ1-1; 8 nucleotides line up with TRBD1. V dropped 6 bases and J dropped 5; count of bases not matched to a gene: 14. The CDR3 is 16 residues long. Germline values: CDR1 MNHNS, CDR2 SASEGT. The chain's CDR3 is CASRVTGTGSGTEAFF. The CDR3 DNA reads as TGTGCCAGCAGGGTGACCGGGACAGGAAGCGGTACTGAAGCTTTCTTT.

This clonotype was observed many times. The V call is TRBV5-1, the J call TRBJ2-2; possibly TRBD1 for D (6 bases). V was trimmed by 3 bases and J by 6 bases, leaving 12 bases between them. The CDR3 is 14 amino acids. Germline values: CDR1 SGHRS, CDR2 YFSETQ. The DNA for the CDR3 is TGCGCCAGCAGCTACCAACAGGGCTCCGGGGAGCTGTTTTTT. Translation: CASSYQQGSGELFF.